A single T cell receptor (beta chain) is shown here with its context. This clone's antigen is unknown. Base qualities are not provided; no much larger clone lies one nucleotide away. A case-control design nested within a healthcare worker cohort in London, UK, was used, with weekly nasopharyngeal swab PCR tests and blood sampling performed. Healthcare workers were recruited during the week of the UK lockdown, between 23 and 31 March 2020, and followed weekly for up to roughly 16 weeks. This entry comes from a study of early T cells in non-severe SARS-CoV-2 infection (dated by TCRdb to the early 2020s). In the study overall: Bulk RNA from unsorted whole blood was used for TCR sequencing, so alpha and beta chains could not be paired.

The library was prepared using 5' RACE. These reads were obtained on a NextSeq 500. In the TCR library protocol, unique molecular identifiers were attached to individual cDNA molecules to correct for PCR bias and sequencing error. Sequencing covered both TCR alpha and beta chains, and within each sample the abundances of alpha and beta sequences were tightly co-correlated. Per the authors' processing: Decombinator V4 was used to perform V gene, J gene and CDR3 annotation of TCR sequences. TCRs were defined as expanded if a significant change between any two time points was detected under a Poisson model with p below 0.0001. TCR abundances were normalised to the total number of TCRs sequenced in each sample and reported as counts per million. MAIT TCRs were defined by TRAV1-2 paired with TRAJ12, TRAJ20 or TRAJ33, and iNKT TCRs by TRAV10 paired with TRAJ18. A search of VDJdb, accessed on 1 November 2021, was run for TCRs annotated to CMV, EBV and SARS-CoV-2, with TCRs annotated for multiple antigens excluded. TCRdb reprocessed the public reads (quality trimming at Q25 with fastp, clone calling with MiXCR) and kept in-frame beta chains. Each record represents a unique CDR3 protein, reported with the most common genes and DNA among its rows. TCRdb's processing, not the authors' own work, is the source of the V and J calls. The sample data list some 88,000 distinct CDR3 sequences, and around a sixth of these were observed just once. The top ten clonotypes cover 4.5% to 6% of the sample.

General study outcomes and caveats: VDJdb matching was skewed toward anti-spike CD8 responses and likely underestimated virus-specific expansions by missing private and CD4 specificities.

The cysteine opens and the phenylalanine closes a CDR3 of 14 amino acids. Only the CDR3 DNA stays, 42 bases, in frame from base 1. The germline ends are 11 bases apart after V is trimmed by 1 base and J by 4 bases. For CDR1 and CDR2, the germline V gene lists SGHVS and FQNEAQ. Here the sequenced sample was whole blood, taken at baseline. Recombination connected TRBV7-8 to TRBJ2-7; a tentative D call is TRBD2 (6 bases match). The source is an adult who was a healthcare worker with PCR-confirmed SARS-CoV-2 infection or an uninfected control (not recorded which). This receptor has the CDR3 CASSLGGLRYEQYF. The DNA reads TGTGCCAGCAGCTTAGGGGGACTGAGATACGAGCAGTACTTC.